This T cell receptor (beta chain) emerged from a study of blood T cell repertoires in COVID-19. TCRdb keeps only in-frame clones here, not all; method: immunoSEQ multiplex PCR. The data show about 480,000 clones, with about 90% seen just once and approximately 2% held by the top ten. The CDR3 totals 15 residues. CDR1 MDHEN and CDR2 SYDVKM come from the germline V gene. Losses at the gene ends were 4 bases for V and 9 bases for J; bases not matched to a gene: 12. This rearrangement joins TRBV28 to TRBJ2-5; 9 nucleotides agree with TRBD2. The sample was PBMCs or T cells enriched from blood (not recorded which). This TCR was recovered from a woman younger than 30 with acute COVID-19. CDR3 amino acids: CASSSPTSGLASQYF. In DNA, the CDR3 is TGTGCCAGCAGTTCGCCGACTAGCGGTCTCGCATCCCAGTACTTC. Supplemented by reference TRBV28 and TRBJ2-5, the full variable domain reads DVKVTQSSRYLVKRTGEKVFLECVQDMDHENMFWYRQDPGLGLRLIYFSYDVKMKEKGDIPEGYSVSREKKERFSLILESASTNQTSMYLCASSSPTSGLASQYFGPGTRLLVL.